The 2 T cell receptor beta chains below were found in one sample sequenced in a study of OX40 agonist ivuxolimab in advanced cancers. The repertoire was sequenced with immunoSEQ multiplex PCR; TCRdb's copy has only in-frame clones and lacks some. The sample lists 60,000 to 75,000 clones, approximately 86% seen once, with 0.86% in the top ten. The sample consisted of CD4+ or CD8+ T cells sorted from blood, taken in a trial of the OX40 agonist ivuxolimab. These receptor sequences come from an adult with an advanced solid tumor such as melanoma, head and neck, liver or kidney cancer.

The J gene is TRBJ1-1, the V gene TRBV27, with 7 nucleotides matching TRBD1. Per the germline V gene, CDR1 is MNHEY and CDR2 is SMNVEV (reference sequence). V trimming: 6 bases; J trimming: 5 bases; junction bases outside the gene matches: 15. This CDR3 contains 16 residues. The CDR3: CASSHLQGSTGTEAFF. The CDR3 DNA is TGTGCCAGCAGCCACTTACAGGGGTCAACAGGTACTGAAGCTTTCTTT.

The chain employs TRBV19 and TRBJ2-7, with 9 positions matching TRBD1. V was pared by 5 bases and J by 5 bases, with 10 bases of the junction left unmatched. Germline CDR1 and CDR2: LNHDA and SQIVND (reference sequence). The CDR3 covers 15 residues. Here the CDR3 reads CASSRLGQGGNEQYF. The CDR3 DNA follows: TGTGCCAGTAGTCGGTTGGGACAGGGCGGGAACGAGCAGTACTTC.